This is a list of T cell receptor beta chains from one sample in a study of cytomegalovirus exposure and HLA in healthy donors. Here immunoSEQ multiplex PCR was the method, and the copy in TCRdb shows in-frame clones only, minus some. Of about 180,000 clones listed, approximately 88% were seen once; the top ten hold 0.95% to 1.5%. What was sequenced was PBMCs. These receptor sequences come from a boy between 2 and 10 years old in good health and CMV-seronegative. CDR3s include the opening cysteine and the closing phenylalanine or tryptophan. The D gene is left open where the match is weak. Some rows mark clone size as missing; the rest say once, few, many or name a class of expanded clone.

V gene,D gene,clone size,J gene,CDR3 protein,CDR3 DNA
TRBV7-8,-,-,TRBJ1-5,CASTERAEVQPQHF,TGTGCCAGCACCGAGCGGGCTGAGGTACAGCCCCAGCATTTT
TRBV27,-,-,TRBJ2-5,CASSFTAGLQQETQYF,TGTGCCAGCAGTTTCACGGCGGGACTCCAACAAGAGACCCAGTACTTC
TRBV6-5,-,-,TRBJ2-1,CASRSTSGDEQFF,TGTGCCAGCAGGTCGACTAGTGGGGATGAGCAGTTCTTC
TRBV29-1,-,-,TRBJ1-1,CSVDGGNTEAFF,TGCAGCGTTGACGGCGGGAACACTGAAGCTTTCTTT
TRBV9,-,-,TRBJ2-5,CASSVVPGQETQYF,TGTGCCAGCAGCGTAGTCCCGGGCCAAGAGACCCAGTACTTC
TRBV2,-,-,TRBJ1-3,CASSDRRNTIYF,TGTGCCAGCAGTGACAGAAGAAACACCATATATTTT
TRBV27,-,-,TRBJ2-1,CASSFRREYNEQFF,TGTGCCAGCAGTTTTCGACGGGAGTACAATGAGCAGTTCTTC
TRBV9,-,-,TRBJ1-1,CASSLGGSATRAEAFF,TGTGCCAGCAGCCTTGGGGGGTCAGCCACGAGGGCTGAAGCTTTCTTT
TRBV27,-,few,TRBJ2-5,CASSFRGGSETQYF,TGTGCCAGCAGTTTTAGGGGGGGCTCGGAGACCCAGTACTTC
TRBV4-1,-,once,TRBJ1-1,CASSQGRAQDILAEAFF,TGCGCCAGCAGCCAAGGCAGGGCCCAGGATATCCTCGCTGAAGCTTTCTTT
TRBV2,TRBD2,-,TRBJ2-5,CASRGLAGDETQYF,TGTGCCAGCAGGGGACTAGCGGGGGATGAGACCCAGTACTTC
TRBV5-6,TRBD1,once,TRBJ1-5,CASSLLGQMDQPQHF,TGTGCCAGCAGCTTGCTGGGACAGATGGATCAGCCCCAGCATTTT
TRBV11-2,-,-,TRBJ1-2,CASSSPKTGANYGYTF,TGTGCCAGCAGCTCCCCCAAGACAGGAGCCAACTATGGCTACACCTTC
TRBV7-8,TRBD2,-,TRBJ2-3,CASSSRGLSQKRGGIGDTQYF,TGTGCCAGCAGCTCGAGGGGGCTCTCGCAAAAGCGGGGGGGCATCGGGGATACGCAGTATTTT
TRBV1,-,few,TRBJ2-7,CTSSRGTGGSYEQYF,TGCACCAGCAGCCGGGGGACAGGGGGTTCCTACGAGCAGTACTTC
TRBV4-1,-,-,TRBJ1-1,CASSQDSVNTEAFF,TGCGCCAGCAGCCAAGACAGCGTGAACACTGAAGCTTTCTTT
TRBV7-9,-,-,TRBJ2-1,CASSLEAGNEQFF,TGTGCCAGCAGCTTAGAAGCGGGTAATGAGCAGTTCTTC
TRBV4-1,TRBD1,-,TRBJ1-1,CASSQFLGQINTEAFF,TGCGCCAGCAGCCAATTTCTGGGACAGATAAACACTGAAGCTTTCTTT
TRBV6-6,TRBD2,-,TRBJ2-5,CASRAGGNQETQYF,TGTGCCAGCAGGGCGGGGGGGAATCAAGAGACCCAGTACTTC
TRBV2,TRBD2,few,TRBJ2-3,CASSGPGTSGRTDTQYF,TGTGCCAGCAGTGGTCCCGGGACTAGCGGGCGCACAGATACGCAGTATTTT
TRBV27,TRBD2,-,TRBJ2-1,CASTPSGRADEQFF,TGTGCCAGCACCCCAAGCGGGAGGGCGGATGAGCAGTTCTTC
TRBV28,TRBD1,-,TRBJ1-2,CASSVSGQVYGYTF,TGTGCCAGCAGTGTCTCGGGACAGGTCTATGGCTACACCTTC
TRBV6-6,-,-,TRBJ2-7,CASSYTRYGDYEQYF,TGTGCCAGCAGTTACACGAGGTACGGGGATTACGAGCAGTACTTC
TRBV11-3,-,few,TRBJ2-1,CASSFTSREQFF,TGTGCCAGCAGCTTCACTTCGCGTGAGCAGTTCTTC
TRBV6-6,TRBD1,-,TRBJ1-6,CASTTDRVSPLHF,TGTGCCAGCACCACGGACAGGGTATCACCCCTCCACTTT
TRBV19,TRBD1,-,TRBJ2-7,CASSKTQGAKYEQYF,TGTGCCAGTAGCAAAACACAGGGGGCTAAGTACGAGCAGTACTTC
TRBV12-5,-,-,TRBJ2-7,CASGLSPTVGESSYEQYF,TGTGCTAGTGGTTTATCCCCCACAGTAGGGGAAAGCTCCTACGAGCAGTACTTC
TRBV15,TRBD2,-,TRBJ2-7,CATSSGLAAQDEQYF,TGTGCCACCAGCAGCGGACTAGCGGCCCAGGACGAGCAGTACTTC
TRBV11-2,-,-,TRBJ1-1,CASSLGGRGTEAFF,TGTGCCAGCAGCTTAGGGGGGAGGGGCACTGAAGCTTTCTTT
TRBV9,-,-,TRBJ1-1,CASSVATGNTEAFF,TGTGCCAGCAGCGTAGCTACAGGGAACACTGAAGCTTTCTTT
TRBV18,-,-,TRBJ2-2,CASRGNRDWIGELFF,TGTGCCAGCCGCGGGAACCGGGATTGGATCGGGGAGCTGTTTTTT
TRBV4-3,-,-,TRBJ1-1,CASSKRRGVGTEAFF,TGCGCCAGCAGCAAACGCCGGGGAGTTGGCACTGAAGCTTTCTTT
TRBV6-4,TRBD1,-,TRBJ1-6,CASSDREPSSYNSPLHF,TGTGCCAGCAGCGACAGGGAGCCTAGCTCCTATAATTCACCCCTCCACTTT
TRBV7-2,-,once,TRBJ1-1,CASSLVPGDEAFF,TGTGCCAGCAGCTTAGTTCCAGGGGATGAAGCTTTCTTT
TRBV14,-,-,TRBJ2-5,CASSQRPFQRQATQYF,TGTGCCAGCAGCCAACGTCCGTTCCAACGCCAGGCGACCCAGTACTTC
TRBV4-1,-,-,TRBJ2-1,CASSQPPGLDEQFF,TGCGCCAGCAGCCAGCCCCCCGGGTTAGATGAGCAGTTCTTC
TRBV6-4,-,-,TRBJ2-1,CASRRGSYNEQFF,TGTGCCAGCCGGCGGGGATCCTACAATGAGCAGTTCTTC
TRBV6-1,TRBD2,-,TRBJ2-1,CASSSLAGDNEQFF,TGTGCCAGCAGCTCACTAGCGGGGGACAATGAGCAGTTCTTC
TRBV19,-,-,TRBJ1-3,CASSVTGNSGNTIYF,TGTGCCAGTAGTGTCACAGGAAACTCTGGAAACACCATATATTTT
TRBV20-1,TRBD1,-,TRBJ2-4,CSAGTGDIQYF,TGCAGTGCGGGGACAGGGGACATTCAGTACTTC
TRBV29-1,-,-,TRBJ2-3,CSGASTDTQYF,TGCAGCGGGGCCAGCACAGATACGCAGTATTTT
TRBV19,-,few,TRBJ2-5,CASSMGPAAKETQYF,TGTGCCAGTAGTATGGGGCCGGCAGCTAAAGAGACCCAGTACTTC
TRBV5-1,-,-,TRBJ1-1,CASSPDTTEAFF,TGCGCCAGCAGCCCGGACACCACTGAAGCTTTCTTT
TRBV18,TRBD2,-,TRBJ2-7,CASSLALTSVYEQYF,TGTGCCAGCTCACTGGCCCTGACTAGCGTCTACGAGCAGTACTTC
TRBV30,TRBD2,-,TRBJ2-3,CAWRVSGGPTDTQYF,TGTGCCTGGAGGGTGAGCGGGGGGCCCACAGATACGCAGTATTTT
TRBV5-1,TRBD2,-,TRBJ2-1,CASSSGTSVLLYNEQFF,TGCGCCAGCAGCTCCGGGACTAGCGTCCTCCTCTACAATGAGCAGTTCTTC
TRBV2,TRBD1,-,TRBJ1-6,CASSEGTGSSYNSPLHF,TGTGCCAGCAGTGAGGGGACAGGGAGCTCCTATAATTCACCCCTCCACTTT
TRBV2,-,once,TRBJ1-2,CASSTSQGMRGGYTF,TGTGCCAGCAGTACCTCGCAGGGGATGAGGGGTGGCTACACCTTC
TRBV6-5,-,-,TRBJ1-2,CASRDGGSNYGYTF,TGTGCCAGCAGGGACGGAGGGTCTAACTATGGCTACACCTTC